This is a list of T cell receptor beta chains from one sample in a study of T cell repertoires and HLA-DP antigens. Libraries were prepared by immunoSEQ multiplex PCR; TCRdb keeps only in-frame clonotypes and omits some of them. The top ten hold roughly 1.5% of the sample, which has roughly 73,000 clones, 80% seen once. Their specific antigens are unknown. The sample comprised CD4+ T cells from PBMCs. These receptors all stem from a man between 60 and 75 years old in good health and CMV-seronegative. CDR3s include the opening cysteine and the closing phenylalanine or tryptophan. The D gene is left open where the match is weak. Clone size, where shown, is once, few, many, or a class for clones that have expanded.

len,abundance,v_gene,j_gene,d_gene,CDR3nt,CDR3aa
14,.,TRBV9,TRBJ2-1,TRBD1,TGTGCCAGCAGCTCCCGGGACAGGGTCAATGAGCAGTTCTTC,CASSSRDRVNEQFF
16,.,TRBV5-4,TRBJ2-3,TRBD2,TGTGCCAGCAGCTTCCCGACTAGCGGCGCCACAGATACGCAGTATTTT,CASSFPTSGATDTQYF
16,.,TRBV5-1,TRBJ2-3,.,TGCGCCAGCAGCCCGGTGACAGGCTCTAGCACAGATACGCAGTATTTT,CASSPVTGSSTDTQYF
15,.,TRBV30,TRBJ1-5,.,TGTGCCTGGAGTTCCGGGACCCTTAGCAATCAGCCCCAGCATTTT,CAWSSGTLSNQPQHF
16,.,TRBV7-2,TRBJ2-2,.,TGTGCCAGCAGCTTAGCTAGCGGGGGACAGGCCGGGGAGCTGTTTTTT,CASSLASGGQAGELFF
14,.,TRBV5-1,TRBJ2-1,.,TGCGCCAGCATCCAGGGGTTAACCGACAATGAGCAGTTCTTC,CASIQGLTDNEQFF
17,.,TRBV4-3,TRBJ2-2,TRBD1,TGCGCCAGCAGCCAAGAGCTGGGACAGCTATACACCGGGGAGCTGTTTTTT,CASSQELGQLYTGELFF
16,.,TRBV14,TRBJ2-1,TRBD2,TGTGCCAGCAGCCAACCGGGACTAGCGGGGGGCGATGAGCAGTTCTTC,CASSQPGLAGGDEQFF
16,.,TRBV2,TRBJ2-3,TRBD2,TGTGCCAGCAGTGAAAGGGCGGGGGGCCGCACAGATACGCAGTATTTT,CASSERAGGRTDTQYF
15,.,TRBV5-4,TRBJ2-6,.,TGTGCCAGCAGCCCGGGACGCTCTGGGGCCAACGTCCTGACTTTC,CASSPGRSGANVLTF
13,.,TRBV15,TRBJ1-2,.,TGTGCCACCAGCTTACAGGGCCTCTATGGCTACACCTTC,CATSLQGLYGYTF
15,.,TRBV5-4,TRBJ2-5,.,TGTGCCAGCAGCTTGGCCGGGATAGGGGTAGAGACCCAGTACTTC,CASSLAGIGVETQYF
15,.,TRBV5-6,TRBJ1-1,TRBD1,TGTGCCAGCAGCCTCGGACAGGGCGGGAACACTGAAGCTTTCTTT,CASSLGQGGNTEAFF
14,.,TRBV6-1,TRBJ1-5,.,TGTGCCAGCACCCGACCGATAGGCAATCAGCCCCAGCATTTT,CASTRPIGNQPQHF
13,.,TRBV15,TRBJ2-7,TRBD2,TGTGCCACCAGCCGCGGGGGAACCTACGAGCAGTACTTC,CATSRGGTYEQYF
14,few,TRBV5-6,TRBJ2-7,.,TGTGCCAGCAGGCCGTCGGGGATACCCTACGAGCAGTACTTC,CASRPSGIPYEQYF
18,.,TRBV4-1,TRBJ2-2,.,TGCGCCAGCAGCCAAGGGTGGGCCGGGGTTAAGGGCACCGGGGAGCTGTTTTTT,CASSQGWAGVKGTGELFF
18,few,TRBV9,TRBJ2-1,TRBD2,TGTGCCAGCAGCGTAGGTCGGGAGCGGGGGAGGCTATACAATGAGCAGTTCTTC,CASSVGRERGRLYNEQFF
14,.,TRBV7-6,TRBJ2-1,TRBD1,TGTGCCAGCAGCCGGGACAGGGGTAACAATGAGCAGTTCTTC,CASSRDRGNNEQFF
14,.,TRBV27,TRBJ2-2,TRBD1,TGTGCCAGCATTGAACAGGGGGAATACGGGGAGCTGTTTTTT,CASIEQGEYGELFF
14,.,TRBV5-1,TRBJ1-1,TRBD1,TGCGCCAGCAGCCCAGGGACAGACAACACTGAAGCTTTCTTT,CASSPGTDNTEAFF
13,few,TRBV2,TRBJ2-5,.,TGTGCCAGCAGTGGAGACAGTGGGGAGACCCAGTACTTC,CASSGDSGETQYF
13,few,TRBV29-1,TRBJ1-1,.,TGCAGCGTGCAAGACACGGCGAACACTGAAGCTTTCTTT,CSVQDTANTEAFF
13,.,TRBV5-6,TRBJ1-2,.,TGTGCCAGCAGCCCCGGGGTGGGACTTGGCTACACCTTC,CASSPGVGLGYTF
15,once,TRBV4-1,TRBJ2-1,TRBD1,TGCGCCAGCAGCCAAGGGACAGGACGATACAATGAGCAGTTCTTC,CASSQGTGRYNEQFF
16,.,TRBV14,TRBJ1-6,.,TGTGCCAGCAGCCACCGTCGGAGCTCCTATAATTCACCCCTCCACTTT,CASSHRRSSYNSPLHF
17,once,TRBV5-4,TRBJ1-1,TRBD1,TGTGCCAGCAGCCCTCGACAGGGGGTTGCCGTGAACACTGAAGCTTTCTTT,CASSPRQGVAVNTEAFF
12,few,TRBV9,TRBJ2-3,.,TGTGCCAGCAGCGTGGTTACAGATACGCAGTATTTT,CASSVVTDTQYF
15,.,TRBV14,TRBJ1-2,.,TGTGCCAGCAGCCAAATAGGGGCAGGGGACTATGGCTACACCTTC,CASSQIGAGDYGYTF
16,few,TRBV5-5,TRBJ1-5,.,TGTGCCAGCAACTTTGAACCCGTTCTTAGCAATCAGCCCCAGCATTTT,CASNFEPVLSNQPQHF
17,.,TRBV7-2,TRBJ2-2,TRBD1,TGTGCCAGCAGTATAGACCCCCTCAGGGGGCGCACCGGGGAGCTGTTTTTT,CASSIDPLRGRTGELFF
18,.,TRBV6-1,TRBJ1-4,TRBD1,TGTGCCAGCAGTGAACCCTCCAGGGGGGCCCTGACTAATGAAAAACTGTTTTTT,CASSEPSRGALTNEKLFF
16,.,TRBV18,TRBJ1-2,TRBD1,TGTGCCAGCTCACCACCATTGGACAGGGGGGTCTATGGCTACACCTTC,CASSPPLDRGVYGYTF
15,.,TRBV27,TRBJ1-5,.,TGTGCCAGCAGTCCGAGACAGGAAAGCAATCAGCCCCAGCATTTT,CASSPRQESNQPQHF
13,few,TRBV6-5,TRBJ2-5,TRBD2,TGTGCCAGCAGCCGAGCGGGAGGGGAGACCCAGTACTTC,CASSRAGGETQYF
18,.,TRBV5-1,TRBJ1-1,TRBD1,TGCGCCAGCAGCTTGGAAGGGACAGGGGGGAACATGAACACTGAAGCTTTCTTT,CASSLEGTGGNMNTEAFF
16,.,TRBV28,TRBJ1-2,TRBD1,TGTGCCAGCAGTTTAGCGGGACAGGGGGCGAACTATGGCTACACCTTC,CASSLAGQGANYGYTF
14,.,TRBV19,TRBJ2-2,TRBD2,TGTGCCACTTCTAGCGGGAGGAACACCGGGGAGCTGTTTTTT,CATSSGRNTGELFF
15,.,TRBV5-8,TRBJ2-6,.,TGTGCCAGCAGCTTTAGGCGGTCCGGGGCCAACGTCCTGACTTTC,CASSFRRSGANVLTF
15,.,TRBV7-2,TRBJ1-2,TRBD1,TGTGCCAGCAGCTTGTACGGGACAGGGTCATCGGGCTACACCTTC,CASSLYGTGSSGYTF
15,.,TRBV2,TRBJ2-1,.,TGTGCCAGCACAGAAAGAAGGGGACCTCTTGAGGAGCAGTTCTTC,CASTERRGPLEEQFF
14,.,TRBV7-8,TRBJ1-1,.,TGTGCCAGCAGCTTAGTTGGGCAGGGGACTGAAGCTTTCTTT,CASSLVGQGTEAFF
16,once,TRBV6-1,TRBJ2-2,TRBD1,TGTGCCAGCAGGGAACCGGGACAGGGGAACACCGGGGAGCTGTTTTTT,CASREPGQGNTGELFF
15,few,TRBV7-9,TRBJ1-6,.,TGTGCCAGCAGCTTAACAGGGTCAAGGAATTCACCCCTCCACTTT,CASSLTGSRNSPLHF
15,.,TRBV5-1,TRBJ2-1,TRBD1,TGCGCCAGCAGCCAGGACAGGATAAAAAACAATGAGCAGTTCTTC,CASSQDRIKNNEQFF
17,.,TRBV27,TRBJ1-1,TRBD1,TGTGCCAGCAGTTCTCCTCGCAGGGGGTATGGGTACACTGAAGCTTTCTTT,CASSSPRRGYGYTEAFF
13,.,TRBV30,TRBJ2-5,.,TGTGCCTGGAGCGGACGGCTGCAAGAGACCCAGTACTTC,CAWSGRLQETQYF
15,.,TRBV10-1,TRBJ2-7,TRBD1,TGCGCCGGATCTTCGGTGAGGGGACAGGGCACCGAGCAGTACTTC,CAGSSVRGQGTEQYF
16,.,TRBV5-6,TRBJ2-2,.,TGTGCCAGCAGCTTGGATCGGCTACTCCACACCGGGGAGCTGTTTTTT,CASSLDRLLHTGELFF
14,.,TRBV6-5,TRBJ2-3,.,TGTGCCAGCAGTTACTCGGATAGACGGGATACGCAGTATTTT,CASSYSDRRDTQYF
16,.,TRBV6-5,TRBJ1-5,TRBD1,TGTGCCAGCAGTTACTCGAAGGACAGGGTGCCTCAGCCCCAGCATTTT,CASSYSKDRVPQPQHF
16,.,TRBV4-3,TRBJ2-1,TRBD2,TGCGCCAGCAGCCAGGAGCTAGCGGGGGGGTCCGGTGAGCAGTTCTTC,CASSQELAGGSGEQFF
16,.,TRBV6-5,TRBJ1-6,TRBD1,TGTGCCAGCAGTTATTACGGGACAGGGATTAATTCACCCCTCCACTTT,CASSYYGTGINSPLHF
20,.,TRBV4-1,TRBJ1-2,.,TGCGCCAGCAGCCCTGGATTCGTACCGGGACGCGCCACCGTTAACTATGGCTACACCTTC,CASSPGFVPGRATVNYGYTF
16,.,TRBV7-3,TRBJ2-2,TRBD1,TGTGCCAGCAGCCGCGGGACAGGGGCGAACACCGGGGAGCTGTTTTTT,CASSRGTGANTGELFF
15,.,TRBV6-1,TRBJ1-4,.,TGTGCCAGCAGTTCGTCCGGGGGTAAAAATGAAAAACTGTTTTTT,CASSSSGGKNEKLFF
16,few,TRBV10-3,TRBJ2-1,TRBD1,TGTGCCATCAGCATGGACAGGGCAAACAGCCCCCACGAGCAGTTCTTC,CAISMDRANSPHEQFF
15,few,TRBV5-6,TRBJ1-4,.,TGTGCCAGCAGCTTGGTGCGGGGTGATCACGAAAAACTGTTTTTT,CASSLVRGDHEKLFF
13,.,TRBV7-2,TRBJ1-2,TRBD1,TGTGCCAGCAGCTCCGGGACAGGCGATGGCTACACCTTC,CASSSGTGDGYTF